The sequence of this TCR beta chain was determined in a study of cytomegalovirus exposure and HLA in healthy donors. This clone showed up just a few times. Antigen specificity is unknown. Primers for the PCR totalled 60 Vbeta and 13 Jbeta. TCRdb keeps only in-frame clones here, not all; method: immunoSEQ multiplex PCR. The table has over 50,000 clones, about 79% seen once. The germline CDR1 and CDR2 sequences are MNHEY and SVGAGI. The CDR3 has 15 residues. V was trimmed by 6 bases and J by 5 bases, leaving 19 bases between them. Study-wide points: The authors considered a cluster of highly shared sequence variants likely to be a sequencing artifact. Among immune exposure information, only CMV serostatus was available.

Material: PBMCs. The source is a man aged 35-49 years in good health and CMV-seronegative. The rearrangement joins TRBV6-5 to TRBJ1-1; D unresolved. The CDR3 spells CASSTDLAGNTEAFF. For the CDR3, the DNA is TGTGCCAGCAGCACCGACCTCGCGGGGAATACTGAAGCTTTCTTT.